This T cell receptor (beta chain) was sequenced for a study of blood T cells in healthy people across ages. Study results and caveats: Older individuals had lower TCR beta diversity per million T cells (the decline was roughly linear). Because sorting was not performed, PBMCs prevented conclusive naive versus antigen-experienced comparison.

For this clonotype: Its antigen is not identified.

It was with a sample-barcoded 5' primer and a J-beta primer mix that a second PCR of about 6 to 12 cycles was run. TCRdb independently ran MiXCR on the 5' RACE reads; one entry per CDR3 protein. The sample records about 1.4 million distinct CDR3 sequences, approximately 60% being singletons. CDR3 length: 15 amino acids. Germline V gene data show CDR1 as LGHDT and CDR2 as YNNKEL (reference sequence). The trim removed 1 base at V and 5 bases at J, leaving 7 bases unmatched. The sequence was obtained from a man aged 18-30 years in good health. This chain uses TRBV3-1 with TRBJ1-1, with 7 bases matching TRBD1. Sequenced input: blood. The CDR3 DNA is TGTGCCAGCAGCCAAGCAAGGCAGGGGGGGACTGAAGCTTTCTTT. Translating it yields CASSQARQGGTEAFF.